This record looks at one T cell receptor (beta chain) sequence and its context. These data come from a study of cytomegalovirus exposure and HLA in healthy donors. Primers for the PCR totalled 60 Vbeta and 13 Jbeta. The table came from immunoSEQ multiplex PCR; TCRdb's copy has only in-frame clones and leaves some out. The sample includes about 120,000 clones, over 60% of them seen just once. CDR1 is LNHDA and CDR2 is SQIVND in the germline V gene (reference sequence). The CDR3 contains 15 residues. The V segment lost 1 base and the J segment 8 bases; nucleotides outside the gene matches: 7. V usage is TRBV19 and J usage is TRBJ1-4; 7 positions match TRBD1. This receptor was taken from a woman aged 25 to 39 in good health and CMV-seropositive. Sequencing was performed on PBMCs. The CDR3 nucleotides read TGTGCCAGTAGTATAGGCAGGGGGGCTCGGGAAAAACTGTTTTTT. This gives the protein CASSIGRGAREKLFF.